This T cell receptor beta chain was documented in a study of T cell changes during pregnancy in multiple sclerosis. Generated by immunoSEQ multiplex PCR, the TCRdb table keeps only in-frame clones and is missing some. The table shows 70,000 to 95,000 clones, with roughly 94% occurring only once. This clone was found once. CDR3 size: 13 residues. Trimming took off 5 bases at V and 8 bases at J, with 15 bases between the two ends. Germline CDR1 is SEHNR and CDR2 is FQNEAQ (reference sequence). The clonotype comes from a female donor in good health, enrolled as a control in a pregnancy study. V gene TRBV7-9 combines with J gene TRBJ1-2, with D hard to call. The sequencing here drew on peripheral blood, taken after pregnancy. The CDR3 sequence is CASSHLLDQGYTF. As DNA, the CDR3 is TGTGCCAGCAGCCATCTTCTAGACCAAGGCTACACCTTC.